This TCR beta chain derives from a study of blood T cell repertoires in COVID-19. Study-wide context: Both acute and convalescent COVID-19 samples were obtained from the United States, Italy and Spain.

Source study methods: Amplified reference gene primers provided the basis for estimating nucleated cell counts. Some clones are missing from TCRdb's copy, which holds only in-frame ones; the method was immunoSEQ multiplex PCR. That table furnishes V, J and clone size, whereas the DNA furnished D and trimming. Among a few hundred thousand clones listed, approximately 86% were seen once. This clone has more than one count but fewer than ten. Trimming left V 1 base short and J 0 bases short, with 4 bases between. CDR1 GTSNPN and CDR2 SVGIG come from the germline V gene (reference sequence). The CDR3 has 13 amino acids.

The sample was peripheral blood. This receptor was taken from a human donor in a cohort sampled during active COVID-19. The rearrangement uses TRBV30 and TRBJ1-3; D is unresolved. The DNA for the CDR3 is TGTGCCTGGAGTGATTACTCTGGAAACACCATATATTTT. Its protein product is CAWSDYSGNTIYF.